Below, one T cell receptor beta chain is given with its context. As yet, its antigen is unknown. The data were taken from a study of cytomegalovirus exposure and HLA in healthy donors. The study, taken as a whole, reports: Overall, approximately 150 TCR beta chains were annotated as cytomegalovirus-associated.

Sequencing used immunoSEQ multiplex PCR; TCRdb keeps in-frame clones, though not all of them. Among approximately 280,000 clones listed, 80% to 90% were seen once. The CDR3 has 12 residues. Germline lookup yields CDR1 SQVTM and CDR2 ANQGSEA. The V gene lost 4 bases and the J gene lost 0 bases, with 6 bases spanning the gap. The sample taken for sequencing was PBMCs. The sequence was collected from a woman aged 18-29 years in good health and CMV-seronegative. This chain uses TRBV29-1 with TRBJ1-2; D gene unclear. The CDR3 is CSVGSANYGYTF. DNA of the CDR3: TGCAGCGTTGGTTCAGCTAACTATGGCTACACCTTC.